What follows describes a single TCR beta chain. Its antigen is not yet known. The sample holds no much larger clone one base away, and base qualities are not on file. This record comes from a study of blood T cell repertoires in COVID-19 (dated by TCRdb to the early 2020s). Broadly, across the study: Samples covering the acute and convalescent phases of COVID-19 were provided by collaborators in the United States, Italy and Spain. Nearly every sample came with metadata listing a de-identified subject ID, COVID-19 status, age in years and sex. Samples came from the ongoing ImmuneRACE study (first 160 participants) plus 1,254 subjects from 6 global collaborators. Deeply sampled blood TCRbeta repertoires from subjects exposed to, actively infected with, or recovered from COVID-19 were included in the dataset. Where available, HLA class I and class II types were taken from metadata supplied by the sample provider and were not determined by assay-based typing. A freely available public database, intended as a resource for researchers studying the immune response to SARS-CoV-2, is where the repertoires were released. The prospective study material was composed of cDNA or gDNA derived from T cells, B-cell-depleted T cells, or PBMCs. Points the paper makes about the study in general: The quantity of clinical and demographic metadata differed by source and by participant and was supplied without curation.

TCRbeta CDR3 regions were amplified from genomic DNA using the immunoSEQ Assay, a bias-controlled multiplex PCR. In the paper's pipeline: The number of nucleated cells in each sample was estimated from the amplification of reference gene primers within the assay. To quantify the absolute abundance of each unique TCRbeta CDR3 rearrangement, sequence reads were collapsed and filtered. For each sample, productive Simpson clonality was calculated as the square root of Simpson's diversity index over productive rearrangements. TCRdb retrieved this table from immuneACCESS and kept in-frame rearrangements only. Not all clones are present; in checked studies, unresolved V genes account for under half, and no reason is known for the remainder. V and J calls and clone size come straight from that table; D and trimming were deduced from the DNA. The sample data list more than 250,000 clones, and 86% of these were observed just once. 1.5% to 2% of the sample lies in the top ten.

The CDR3 runs 16 residues from the cysteine to the phenylalanine. Of the read, only the CDR3 DNA is kept; its 48 bases are in frame from base 1. From a lookup of the germline V gene, CDR1 and CDR2 are SGDLS and YYNGEE. A distance of 12 bases separates the germline ends of V and J, which lose 0 bases and 0 bases respectively. Whole blood was collected in K2EDTA tubes by collaborating institutions according to the institutions' own protocols. For TCRbeta analysis, collaborators shipped samples in one of three forms: frozen whole blood, isolated PBMCs, or DNA extracted from either of those sample types.

The source is a woman aged 45-65 years with acute or convalescent COVID-19. The receptor chain draws on TRBV9 and TRBJ1-2; a tentative D match to TRBD1 spans 5 bases. The sample taken for sequencing was peripheral blood. The CDR3 here reads CASSVDWRQTNYGYTF. The nucleotide sequence is TGTGCCAGCAGCGTAGATTGGCGACAGACTAACTATGGCTACACCTTC.